The 13 T cell receptor beta chains given below trace back to one sample, sequenced in a study of Graves' ophthalmopathy and Graves' hyperthyroidism. Amplifying from RNA transcripts, the study obtained TCR beta CDR3 regions. Second-round multiplex PCR came after a first-round RT-PCR that employed HTBI primers. MiXCR, run by TCRdb on the multiplex PCR reads, gives a single entry per CDR3 protein. This table holds 500,000 to 700,000 distinct CDR3 sequences, about 24% found once. Sequenced: peripheral blood. The receptors shown here come from a woman between 18 and 30 years old with stable Graves' hyperthyroidism. Some clones in this sample may be carry-over from other donors' samples.

In the case of this clonotype: A junction boundary mismatches the germline segment, possibly from a read error. The chain has TRBV29-1 and TRBJ1-1; TRBD1 agrees at 7 bases. Germline V gene lookup returns CDR1 SQVTM and CDR2 ANQGSEA. The CDR3 runs 12 residues. The CDR3 reads CSVGTANTEACF. The DNA for the CDR3 is TGCAGCGTGGGGACAGCCAACACTGAAGCTTGCTTT. Combining the CDR3 with reference TRBV29-1 and TRBJ1-1 gives the whole variable domain SAVISQKPSRDICQRGTSLTIQCQVDSQVTMMFWYRQQPGQSLTLIATANQGSEATYESGFVIDKFPISRPNLTFSTLTVSNMSPEDSSIYLCSVGTANTEACFGQGTRLTVV.

This clonotype occurred many times. The chain carries TRBV29-1 and TRBJ2-5; 10 bases line up with TRBD2. The CDR3 runs 17 residues. Germline V gives CDR1 SQVTM, CDR2 ANQGSEA. Unmatched junction bases numbered 11, after V lost 4 bases and J lost 0 bases. CDR3 in amino acids: CSVGTGFGLADQETQYF. CDR3 sequence (DNA): TGCAGCGTTGGGACAGGGTTTGGACTAGCGGACCAAGAGACCCAGTACTTC. The full variable domain, its missing parts supplied by reference TRBV29-1 and TRBJ2-5, is SAVISQKPSRDICQRGTSLTIQCQVDSQVTMMFWYRQQPGQSLTLIATANQGSEATYESGFVIDKFPISRPNLTFSTLTVSNMSPEDSSIYLCSVGTGFGLADQETQYFGPGTRLLVL.

The table lists this clonotype with many counts. The chain carries TRBV20-1 and TRBJ1-3, with a weak D call TRBD1 (5 bases). V lost 0 bases to trimming and J lost 6 bases, with 15 bases between them. The CDR3 totals 15 residues. CDR1 DFQATT and CDR2 SNEGSKA come from the germline V gene (reference sequence). The CDR3 protein is CSARDPGQGENTIYF. The CDR3 nucleotides read TGCAGTGCTAGAGATCCCGGCCAGGGTGAAAACACCATATATTTT.

This chain uses TRBV6-1 with TRBJ2-7; D is perhaps TRBD1 or TRBD2 (5 bases each). The germline V gene encodes CDR1 MNHNS and CDR2 SASEGT. This CDR3 is 15 amino acids long. V was shortened by 0 bases and J by 6 bases, with 15 bases between the two germline ends. The CDR3 is CASSEAPSQGGEQYF. The CDR3 nucleotides read TGTGCCAGCAGTGAAGCCCCTAGCCAGGGCGGCGAGCAGTACTTC.

The sample holds many counts of this clonotype. V gene TRBV15 combines with J gene TRBJ1-2, with D uncertain. This CDR3 spans 15 amino acids. Trimming took 0 bases from V and 3 from J, leaving 11 bases between them. Germline V gene lookup returns CDR1 LNHNV and CDR2 YYDKDF (reference sequence). The CDR3 reads CATSRDGRTDYGYTF. In nucleotides, the CDR3 is TGTGCCACCAGCAGAGATGGTCGGACGGACTATGGCTACACCTTC.

This clonotype was seen at least ten times. This chain links TRBV12-3 or TRBV12-4 with TRBJ2-7; D is possibly TRBD1 (6 bases). The ends were cut back, 3 bases at V and 9 bases at J, with 24 bases in the middle. The CDR3 is 16 residues long. CDR3 sequence (DNA): TGTGCCAGCAGTTTCCTATTGGACAGCGATAAAAATGGGCAGTACTTC. Translation gives CASSFLLDSDKNGQYF.

This clonotype was seen repeatedly, ten times or more. This chain links TRBV29-1 with TRBJ1-1; D unresolved. The CDR3 has 10 amino acids. Germline loops: CDR1 SQVTM, CDR2 ANQGSEA. Trimming removed 2 bases from V and 7 bases from J, with 5 bases in between. DNA of the CDR3: TGCAGCGTTGAAACCGTTGAAGCTTTCTTT. This translates into CSVETVEAFF.

This clonotype was recorded many times. CDR3 protein: CASSFRGNTEAFF. DNA of the CDR3: TGTGCCAGCAGTTTTAGGGGGAACACTGAAGCTTTCTTT. The V gene is TRBV27, the J gene TRBJ1-1; D may be TRBD1 (5 bases). V was cut by 3 bases and J by 1 base, with 6 bases left in between. There are 13 residues in the CDR3. Germline V gene data show CDR1 as MNHEY and CDR2 as SMNVEV (reference sequence).

This clonotype occurred many times. The rearrangement joins TRBV15 to TRBJ2-7; no firm D call. V was pared by 3 bases and J by 0 bases, with 15 bases between. Germline CDR1 is LNHNV and CDR2 is YYDKDF (reference sequence). The CDR3 is 16 amino acids. Written as DNA, the CDR3 is TGTGCCACCAGCAGGTCCTATGACTTATCCTCCTACGAGCAGTACTTC. This codes for CATSRSYDLSSYEQYF.

This clonotype has ten or more counts. This chain uses TRBV6-2 or TRBV6-3 with TRBJ1-2; D not certain. V was cut by 2 bases and J by 5 bases, with 12 bases left in between. The CDR3 length is 14 residues. The germline V gene has CDR1 MNHEY and CDR2 SVGEGT. CDR3 in DNA: TGTGCCAGCAGTTACACAGCCGGCGGGTATGGCTACACCTTC. This codes for CASSYTAGGYGYTF.

Ten or more counts support this clonotype. The chain recombines TRBV10-3 with TRBJ2-7, with 10 bases aligning to TRBD1. The trim removed 9 bases at V and 2 bases at J, leaving 16 bases unmatched. The length of the CDR3 is 17 residues. The germline gives CDR1 ENHRY, CDR2 SYGVKD. The chain's CDR3 is CAIMVFFGTGVTYEQYF. The CDR3 nucleotides are TGTGCCATAATGGTGTTTTTTGGGACAGGGGTAACCTACGAGCAGTACTTC.

This clonotype was counted many times. The chain is built from TRBV30 and TRBJ1-1; D is uncertain. CDR3 length: 13 residues. Trimming cost V 0 bases and J 1 base, with 6 bases left between them. Germline CDR1 reads GTSNPN; CDR2 reads SVGIG (reference sequence). CDR3 sequence reads: CAWSVDANTEAFF. The CDR3 region has the DNA TGTGCCTGGAGTGTTGATGCGAACACTGAAGCTTTCTTT.

This clonotype was picked up many times. The chain links TRBV2 to TRBJ1-5, with 8 bases identical to TRBD1. The J segment lost 6 bases and the V segment lost 4 bases, leaving 5 bases of the junction unmatched. This CDR3 spans 14 amino acids. The germline CDR1 and CDR2 sequences are SNHLY and FYNNEI. CDR3 sequence: CASSVDRDGQPQHF. The CDR3 DNA is TGTGCCAGCAGTGTGGACAGGGACGGTCAGCCCCAGCATTTT.